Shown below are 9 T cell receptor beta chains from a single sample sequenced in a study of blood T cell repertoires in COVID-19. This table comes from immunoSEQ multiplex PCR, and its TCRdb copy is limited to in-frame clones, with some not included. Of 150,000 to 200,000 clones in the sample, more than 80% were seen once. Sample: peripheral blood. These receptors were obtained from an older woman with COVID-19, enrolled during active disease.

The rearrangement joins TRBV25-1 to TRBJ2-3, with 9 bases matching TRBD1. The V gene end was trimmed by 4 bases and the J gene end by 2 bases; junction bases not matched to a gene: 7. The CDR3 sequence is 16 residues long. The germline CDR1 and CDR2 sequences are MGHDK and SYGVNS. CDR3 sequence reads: CASSAALQGATDTQYF. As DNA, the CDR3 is TGTGCCAGCAGTGCCGCGTTACAGGGGGCCACAGATACGCAGTATTTT.

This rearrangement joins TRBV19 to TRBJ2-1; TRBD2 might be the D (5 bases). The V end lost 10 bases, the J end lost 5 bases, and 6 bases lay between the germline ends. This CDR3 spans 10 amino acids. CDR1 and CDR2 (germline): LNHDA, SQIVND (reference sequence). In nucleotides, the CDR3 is TGTGCCACCGGGGACAATGAGCAGTTCTTC. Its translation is CATGDNEQFF.

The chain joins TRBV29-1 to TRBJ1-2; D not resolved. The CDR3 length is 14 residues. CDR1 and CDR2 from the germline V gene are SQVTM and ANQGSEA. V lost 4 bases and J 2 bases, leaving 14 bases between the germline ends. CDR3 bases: TGCAGCGTTGGGGTCGGGTCGGGGAACTATGGCTACACCTTC. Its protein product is CSVGVGSGNYGYTF.

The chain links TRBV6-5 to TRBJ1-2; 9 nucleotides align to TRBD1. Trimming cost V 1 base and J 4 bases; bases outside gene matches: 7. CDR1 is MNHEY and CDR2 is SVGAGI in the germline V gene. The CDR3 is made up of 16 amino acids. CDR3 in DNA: TGTGCCAGCAGTTACTACAGGGGGCGCACTATCTATGGCTACACCTTC. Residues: CASSYYRGRTIYGYTF.

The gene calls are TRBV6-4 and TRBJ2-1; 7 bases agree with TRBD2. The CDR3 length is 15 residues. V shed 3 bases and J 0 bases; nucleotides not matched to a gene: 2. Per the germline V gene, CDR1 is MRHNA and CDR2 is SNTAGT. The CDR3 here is CASSDGGGSYNEQFF. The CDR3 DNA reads TGTGCCAGCAGTGATGGGGGGGGCTCCTACAATGAGCAGTTCTTC.

CDR3 nucleotides: TGTGCCAGCAGCACCTGGGGGGAATATAATTCACCCCTCCACTTT. This translates into CASSTWGEYNSPLHF. The chain recombines TRBV5-4 with TRBJ1-6; maybe TRBD1 (5 bases). The germline V gene has CDR1 SGHNT and CDR2 YYREEE (reference sequence). V was clipped by 4 bases and J by 4 bases, with 12 bases between them. The CDR3 runs to 15 residues. Using reference TRBV5-4 and TRBJ1-6 for the parts outside the CDR3, the full variable domain is ETGVTQSPTHLIKTRGQQVTLRCSSQSGHNTVSWYQQALGQGPQFIFQYYREEENGRGNFPPRFSGLQFPNYSSELNVNALELDDSALYLCASSTWGEYNSPLHFGNGTRLTVT.

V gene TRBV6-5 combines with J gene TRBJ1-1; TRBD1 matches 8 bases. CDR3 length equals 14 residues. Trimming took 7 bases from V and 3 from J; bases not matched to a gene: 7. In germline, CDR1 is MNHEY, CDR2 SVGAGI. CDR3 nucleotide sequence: TGTGCCAGCACCATAGGACAGGGAGACACTGAAGCTTTCTTT. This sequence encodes CASTIGQGDTEAFF.

The chain's CDR3 is CASSTGPPGSNSPLHF. The DNA for the CDR3 is TGTGCCAGTAGTACCGGACCTCCGGGGAGCAATTCACCCCTCCACTTT. The rearrangement uses TRBV19 and TRBJ1-6; no clear D. V lost 4 bases to trimming and J lost 7 bases, with 17 bases between them. CDR1 and CDR2 from the germline V gene are LNHDA and SQIVND (reference sequence). This CDR3 has 16 amino acids.

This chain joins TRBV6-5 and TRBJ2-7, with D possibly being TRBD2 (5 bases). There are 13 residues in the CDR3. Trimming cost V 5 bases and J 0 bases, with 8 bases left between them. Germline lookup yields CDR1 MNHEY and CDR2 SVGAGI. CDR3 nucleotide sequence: TGTGCCAGCAGTCCCCGGGACTCCTACGAGCAGTACTTC. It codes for CASSPRDSYEQYF.